A single sample is the source of the 8 T cell receptor beta chains below, sequenced in a study of long-term antiretroviral therapy in people with HIV. Survey-level resolution applied to immunoSEQ assay v3.0. Sequencing used immunoSEQ multiplex PCR; TCRdb keeps in-frame clones, though not all of them. The table records around 13,000 clones, 83% of them present only once. The input for sequencing was unsorted PBMCs, taken 3.4 years after starting antiretroviral therapy. Receptors were obtained from a man aged 35 to 55 with HIV.

The chain couples TRBV7-9 to TRBJ1-4, with TRBD1 as a possible D gene (5 bases). The germline V gene encodes CDR1 SEHNR and CDR2 FQNEAQ (reference sequence). V shed 5 bases and J shed 1 base, with 17 bases lying between them. This CDR3 comprises 17 residues. In DNA form, the CDR3 reads TGTGCCAGCAGCCCTATCCCTGGGGGTAGAACTAATGAAAAACTGTTTTTT. Translated, it gives CASSPIPGGRTNEKLFF.

The chain combines TRBV5-4 with TRBJ2-7; D not certain. CDR3 size: 16 residues. Germline CDR1 and CDR2: SGHNT and YYREEE (reference sequence). V dropped 4 bases and J dropped 0 bases, with 17 bases sitting between them. In DNA form, the CDR3 reads TGTGCCAGCAGCCAAGATCGGCGAGGTAGCTCCTACGAGCAGTACTTC. Translation gives CASSQDRRGSSYEQYF. Variable domain in full (rest from reference TRBV5-4 and TRBJ2-7): ETGVTQSPTHLIKTRGQQVTLRCSSQSGHNTVSWYQQALGQGPQFIFQYYREEENGRGNFPPRFSGLQFPNYSSELNVNALELDDSALYLCASSQDRRGSSYEQYFGPGTRLTVT.

This clone was picked up one time. The V gene is TRBV7-2, the J gene TRBJ2-1; the D is unclear. V lost 1 base to trimming and J lost 10 bases, with 8 bases between them. Per the germline V gene, CDR1 is SGHTA and CDR2 is FQGNSA. The length of the CDR3 is 12 residues. In DNA form, the CDR3 reads TGTGCCAGCAGCTTAGAAATCGGAGAGCAGTTCTTC. It encodes CASSLEIGEQFF.

The chain employs TRBV5-1 and TRBJ1-2; D might be TRBD1 (6 bases). Germline V gene sequence: CDR1 SGHRS, CDR2 YFSETQ. CDR3 length equals 16 residues. With 0 bases removed from V and 8 bases from J, the gap between germline ends came to 20 bases. Here the CDR3 reads CASSLAGGVGGRGYTF. CDR3 coding DNA: TGCGCCAGCAGCTTGGCCGGGGGAGTTGGGGGGCGCGGCTACACCTTC.

The V call is TRBV30, the J call TRBJ2-2; 10 bases map to TRBD2. The CDR3 sequence is 17 residues long. Losses at the gene ends were 8 bases for V and 4 bases for J; bases not matched to a gene: 16. Germline lookup yields CDR1 GTSNPN and CDR2 SVGIG (reference sequence). This CDR3 is CAMDVEGLALPTGELFF. DNA for the CDR3: TGTGCCATGGACGTTGAGGGACTAGCGCTACCCACCGGGGAGCTGTTTTTT.

This clone showed up just once. The gene calls are TRBV14 and TRBJ2-7, with D unclear. The CDR3 consists of 15 residues. Trimming took 0 bases from V and 4 from J, leaving 13 bases between them. Germline CDR1 reads SGHDN; CDR2 reads FVKESK. CDR3 in amino acids: CASSQDPTGTYEQYF. Written as DNA, the CDR3 is TGTGCCAGCAGCCAAGACCCGACGGGTACTTACGAGCAGTACTTC.

The chain couples TRBV6-5 to TRBJ1-6; the D is unclear. CDR1 and CDR2 from the germline V gene are MNHEY and SVGAGI. The V end lost 6 bases, the J end lost 8 bases, and 2 bases lay between the germline ends. The CDR3 is 10 amino acids. The CDR3 spells CASSHSPLHF. The CDR3 nucleotides read TGTGCCAGCAGCCATTCACCCCTCCACTTT.

The chain uses TRBV10-2 and TRBJ1-1; tentative D call: TRBD1 (5 bases). CDR1 WSHSY and CDR2 SAAADI come from the germline V gene. The CDR3 is 12 residues long. V gave up 10 bases and J gave up 1 base, with 10 bases separating them. The CDR3 DNA is TGCGCCACCAGGGCCACGAACACTGAAGCTTTCTTT. Translation gives CATRATNTEAFF.